These 31 T cell receptor beta chains came from one sample sequenced in a study of cytomegalovirus exposure and HLA in healthy donors. Some clones are missing from TCRdb's copy, which holds only in-frame ones; the method was immunoSEQ multiplex PCR. The sample lists some 110,000 clones, less than 90% occurring once. Sequenced material: PBMCs. These receptors were collected from a man aged 18 to 30 in good health and CMV-seropositive.

CDR3 bases: TGTGCCAGTAGGACAGATCCTAATGAAAAACTGTTTTTT. Translated, it gives CASRTDPNEKLFF. The rearrangement joins TRBV19 to TRBJ1-4; TRBD1 might be the D (5 bases). Between the trimmed V and J ends, which lost 6 bases and 3 bases, there was a span of 8 bases. This CDR3 spans 13 amino acids. Germline-derived CDR1 and CDR2 are LNHDA and SQIVND (reference sequence).

The chain uses TRBV2 and TRBJ2-5, with D perhaps TRBD2 (6 bases). V was clipped by 6 bases and J by 5 bases, with 16 bases between them. From germline, CDR1 is SNHLY and CDR2 FYNNEI. The CDR3 covers 14 residues. CDR3 nucleotides: TGTGCCAGCAGCACGGGACTCCTGAAGGAGACCCAGTACTTC. Protein: CASSTGLLKETQYF.

The CDR3 sequence: CASSQEHRANYGYTF. The CDR3 nucleotides are TGCGCCAGCAGCCAAGAACACAGGGCTAACTATGGCTACACCTTC. The V and J genes are TRBV4-1 and TRBJ1-2; the D gene is possibly TRBD1 (6 bases). The CDR3 consists of 15 residues. Germline V gene lookup returns CDR1 MGHRA and CDR2 YSYEKL. The V gene lost 0 bases and the J gene lost 0 bases, with 8 bases spanning the gap.

This clone was found a few times. The V gene is TRBV9, the J gene TRBJ2-7; 8 nucleotides line up with TRBD2. Germline V gene sequence: CDR1 SGDLS, CDR2 YYNGEE. The CDR3 is 15 amino acids. Trimming removed 0 bases from V and 2 bases from J; junction bases left unmatched: 4. This CDR3 reads CASSVASGGTYEQYF. In DNA form, the CDR3 reads TGTGCCAGCAGCGTAGCTTCGGGAGGGACCTACGAGCAGTACTTC. The full variable domain, in which reference TRBV9 and TRBJ2-7 provide the parts outside the CDR3, is DSGVTQTPKHLITATGQRVTLRCSPRSGDLSVYWYQQSLDQGLQFLIQYYNGEERAKGNILERFSAQQFPDLHSELNLSSLELGDSALYFCASSVASGGTYEQYFGPGTRLTVT.

The chain has TRBV19 and TRBJ1-1, with TRBD1 as a possible D gene (5 bases). Germline V gene lookup returns CDR1 LNHDA and CDR2 SQIVND (reference sequence). Trimming shortened V by 4 bases and J by 1 base, and 16 bases separated the two germline ends. CDR3 length: 16 residues. The chain's CDR3 is CASSTTGTRKNTEAFF. The DNA for the CDR3 is TGTGCCAGTAGTACCACGGGGACTCGCAAGAACACTGAAGCTTTCTTT.

J is TRBJ1-2 and V is TRBV5-6; 9 bases line up with TRBD1. Germline V gives CDR1 SGHDT, CDR2 YYEEEE. V was clipped by 4 bases and J by 6 bases; unmatched bases: 4. This CDR3 contains 13 residues. The DNA for the CDR3 is TGTGCCAGCAGCGATACAGGGGGCAATGGCTACACCTTC. Its protein is CASSDTGGNGYTF.

The rearrangement uses TRBV29-1 and TRBJ1-2, with a tentative D call TRBD1 (5 bases). The germline gives CDR1 SQVTM, CDR2 ANQGSEA. This CDR3 spans 13 amino acids. V was cut by 3 bases and J by 5 bases, with 13 bases left in between. CDR3 in amino acids: CSVDRTRPYGYTF. The CDR3 region has the DNA TGCAGCGTTGACAGGACACGACCTTATGGCTACACCTTC.

The chain recombines TRBV11-2 with TRBJ1-3; no definite D call. V lost 5 bases and J 0 bases, leaving 8 bases between the germline ends. Germline V gene data show CDR1 as SGHAT and CDR2 as FQNNGV. CDR3 size: 14 residues. CDR3 sequence: CASSLRSSGNTIYF. The CDR3 DNA is TGTGCCAGCAGCCTTAGAAGCTCTGGAAACACCATATATTTT.

This clone was found once. V usage is TRBV5-1 and J usage is TRBJ2-1; 7 bases align to TRBD2. V trimming: 4 bases; J trimming: 3 bases; junction bases outside the gene matches: 10. CDR3 length: 16 amino acids. CDR1 is SGHRS and CDR2 is YFSETQ in the germline V gene. The DNA of the CDR3 is TGCGCCAGCAGCCTCGGGACGACGGGGGGCTACAATGAGCAGTTCTTC. It translates to CASSLGTTGGYNEQFF.

A few counts support this clone. The chain is built from TRBV9 and TRBJ1-6; D gene uncertain. Germline values: CDR1 SGDLS, CDR2 YYNGEE. This CDR3 is 16 amino acids long. Between the trimmed V and J ends, which lost 3 bases and 8 bases, there was a span of 18 bases. The CDR3 nucleotides read TGTGCCAGCAGCGGGGCCTACGGACGGGATTATTCACCCCTCCACTTT. This codes for CASSGAYGRDYSPLHF.

This clone has a single count. The chain has TRBV18 and TRBJ2-7; 7 positions match TRBD1. This CDR3 spans 15 amino acids. J was trimmed by 1 base and V by 4 bases; bases with no gene match: 7. Germline CDR1 and CDR2: KGHSH and LQKENI. The CDR3 loop reads CASSLSRDRSYEQYF. CDR3 DNA: TGTGCCAGCTCACTCTCCCGGGACAGATCCTACGAGCAGTACTTC.

The count of this clone is one. The V call is TRBV4-1, the J call TRBJ2-2; no definite D call. Germline CDR1 is MGHRA and CDR2 is YSYEKL. This CDR3 is built from 12 residues. Trimming removed 2 bases from V and 7 bases from J, with 5 bases in between. CDR3 amino acids: CASSQLGGELFF. The CDR3 DNA follows: TGCGCCAGCAGCCAACTCGGCGGGGAGCTGTTTTTT.

The chain combines TRBV4-3 with TRBJ1-1, with TRBD1 as a possible D gene (6 bases). V was cut by 3 bases and J by 5 bases, with 10 bases left in between. The CDR3 covers 13 residues. The germline CDR1 and CDR2 sequences are LGHNA and YSLEER. CDR3 nucleotide sequence: TGCGCCAGCAGCCATCTAACAGGGACTGAAGCTTTCTTT. It translates to CASSHLTGTEAFF.

The rearrangement joins TRBV18 to TRBJ1-1, with D tentatively TRBD1 (6 bases). The V end lost 2 bases, the J end lost 2 bases, and 18 bases lay between the germline ends. The CDR3 extends over 17 amino acids. CDR1 and CDR2 (germline): KGHSH, LQKENI. The CDR3 nucleotides read TGTGCCAGCTCACCAGGGATGGGAGGGGGATCAAACACTGAAGCTTTCTTT. Protein: CASSPGMGGGSNTEAFF.

The chain links TRBV5-4 to TRBJ2-5, with 11 nucleotides matching TRBD2. The CDR3 spans 18 residues. V lost 0 bases and J lost 0; bases outside the gene matches: 7. Germline V gene sequence: CDR1 SGHNT, CDR2 YYREEE (reference sequence). DNA for the CDR3: TGTGCCAGCAGCTTGGAGCTAGCGGGGGGCTCGGACCAAGAGACCCAGTACTTC. Translated: CASSLELAGGSDQETQYF.

The V call is TRBV5-1, the J call TRBJ2-1; tentative D call: TRBD2 (5 bases). The V end was cut by 6 bases, the J end by 1 base, with 14 bases between. Germline V gene data show CDR1 as SGHRS and CDR2 as YFSETQ. This CDR3 is built from 15 residues. CDR3 coding DNA: TGCGCCAGCACGGTAAGCGGCGATTCCTACAATGAGCAGTTCTTC. Protein sequence: CASTVSGDSYNEQFF.

The gene calls are TRBV5-6 and TRBJ1-2, with TRBD1 identical over 12 bases. J lost 8 bases, V lost 2 bases, and 1 base had no gene match. The germline CDR1 and CDR2 sequences are SGHDT and YYEEEE. The CDR3 covers 13 residues. The CDR3 here is CASSFGTGGGYTF. As DNA, the CDR3 is TGTGCCAGCAGCTTTGGGACAGGGGGCGGCTACACCTTC.

The chain joins TRBV27 to TRBJ1-2, with 8 bases aligning to TRBD1. With 6 bases clipped from V and 5 bases from J, the junction kept 8 bases outside the gene matches. This CDR3 has 14 residues. Germline lookup yields CDR1 MNHEY and CDR2 SMNVEV (reference sequence). The CDR3 nucleotides are TGTGCCAGCAGAACGGCAGGGGGCGGGTATGGCTACACCTTC. Translated: CASRTAGGGYGYTF.

This sequence joins TRBV11-2 and TRBJ2-1, with 9 bases aligning to TRBD1. CDR1 and CDR2 (germline): SGHAT, FQNNGV. The CDR3 totals 14 residues. Unmatched junction bases numbered 7, after V lost 0 bases and J lost 13 bases. The CDR3 coding sequence is TGTGCCAGCAGCTTAGATCTAGAGGGACAGGGTCAGTTCTTC. It is translated as CASSLDLEGQGQFF.

Details on this clone: Because the CDR3's place on the DNA is in doubt, the DNA is left out and the CDR3 is given as listed by TCRdb. The rearrangement joins TRBV28 to TRBJ2-5; the listed D gene, TRBD1, was not tested against the DNA. Germline CDR1 reads MDHEN; CDR2 reads SYDVKM. The CDR3 extends over 14 residues, inclusive of both ends. The CDR3 loop reads CAGARQGFLETQYF.

This chain joins TRBV2 and TRBJ1-5; no clear D. The CDR3 runs 13 residues. CDR1 SNHLY and CDR2 FYNNEI come from the germline V gene. V was shortened by 3 bases and J by 2 bases, with 5 bases between the two germline ends. The CDR3 loop is CASSEEGNQPQHF. The CDR3 DNA reads as TGTGCCAGCAGTGAGGAGGGCAATCAGCCCCAGCATTTT.

The V gene is TRBV29-1, the J gene TRBJ1-2; TRBD1 aligns across 8 bases. The germline V gene has CDR1 SQVTM and CDR2 ANQGSEA. CDR3 length: 14 residues. The V gene end was trimmed by 1 base and the J gene end by 5 bases; junction bases not matched to a gene: 6. CDR3 sequence (DNA): TGCAGCGTTGAAGTACCGGGACAGGTATATGGCTACACCTTC. Translating gives CSVEVPGQVYGYTF.

A single count supports this clone. One junction end disagrees with the germline gene, perhaps due to a read error. The V call is TRBV5-1, the J call TRBJ1-6; TRBD1 is a possible D gene (6 bases). CDR3 length equals 15 residues. Germline V CDR1 and CDR2: SGHRS, YFSETQ. In DNA, the CDR3 is TGCGCCAGCACCTTGACAGGCGTCGAAAATTCACCCCTCCACTTT. Its translation: CASTLTGVENSPLHF.

This rearrangement joins TRBV5-8 to TRBJ2-1; 7 positions match TRBD1. The CDR3 loop spans 15 amino acids. In germline, CDR1 is SGHTS, CDR2 YDEGEE. The trim removed 3 bases at V and 4 bases at J, leaving 7 bases unmatched. The CDR3 nucleotides read TGTGCCAGCAGCTCTGAGGGACAGCCATACAATGAGCAGTTCTTC. This sequence encodes CASSSEGQPYNEQFF.

V usage is TRBV5-4 and J usage is TRBJ2-7; 7 positions match TRBD2. The length of the CDR3 is 15 residues. The V gene end was trimmed by 0 bases and the J gene end by 2 bases; junction bases not matched to a gene: 5. Per germline, CDR1 SGHNT and CDR2 YYREEE (reference sequence). This chain's CDR3 is CASSLETSIPYEQYF. The CDR3 nucleotides are TGTGCCAGCAGCTTGGAGACTAGCATTCCCTACGAGCAGTACTTC.

The genes are TRBV20-1 and TRBJ2-5; unclear D gene. Deletions cut 0 bases from V and 7 bases from J, with 6 bases between. Germline CDR1 is DFQATT and CDR2 is SNEGSKA (reference sequence). CDR3 length: 11 amino acids. CDR3 protein: CSARDPGTQYF. The CDR3 bases are TGCAGTGCTAGAGATCCCGGGACCCAGTACTTC.

The CDR3 region is CASSLLTSGGVGTDTQYF. The CDR3 region has the DNA TGTGCCAGCAGTTTATTGACTAGCGGGGGTGTAGGCACAGATACGCAGTATTTT. V usage is TRBV27 and J usage is TRBJ2-3, with 12 positions matching TRBD2. This CDR3 is built from 18 residues. The V and J ends lost 1 base and 1 base, in that order; junction bases with no gene match: 6. The germline V gene encodes CDR1 MNHEY and CDR2 SMNVEV (reference sequence).

The chain recombines TRBV11-2 with TRBJ2-2; the D gene is possibly TRBD1 (5 bases). In germline, CDR1 is SGHAT, CDR2 FQNNGV. The V gene lost 1 base and the J gene lost 6 bases, with 9 bases spanning the gap. The CDR3 sequence is 14 residues long. The CDR3 DNA sequence: TGTGCCAGCAGCTTAGGTCAGGGCTCCGGGGAGCTGTTTTTT. Translated: CASSLGQGSGELFF.

The J gene is TRBJ2-1, the V gene TRBV18; D not certain. This CDR3 contains 15 residues. Per germline, CDR1 KGHSH and CDR2 LQKENI. V lost 2 bases, J lost 0 bases, and 8 bases lay in between. The CDR3 protein is CASSPMVSSYNEQFF. DNA of the CDR3: TGTGCCAGCTCACCAATGGTTAGCTCCTACAATGAGCAGTTCTTC.

The chain recombines TRBV6-6 with TRBJ2-7; 8 bases are a match to TRBD1. CDR3 length: 14 amino acids. The V segment lost 0 bases and the J segment 4 bases; nucleotides outside the gene matches: 2. CDR1 and CDR2 (germline): MNHNY, SVGAGI (reference sequence). CDR3 nucleotides: TGTGCCAGCAGTTACTCGGACAGGGTGTACGAGCAGTACTTC. It is translated as CASSYSDRVYEQYF.

The chain joins TRBV4-3 to TRBJ2-7; 8 nucleotides align to TRBD1. The V and J ends lost 3 bases and 3 bases, in that order; junction bases with no gene match: 7. This CDR3 region has 15 residues. In germline, CDR1 is LGHNA, CDR2 YSLEER. The CDR3 sequence is CASSQEDRVDYEQYF. CDR3 nucleotide sequence: TGCGCCAGCAGCCAGGAGGACAGGGTGGACTACGAGCAGTACTTC.